This passage covers 29 T cell receptor beta chains from one sample sequenced in a study of long-term antiretroviral therapy in people with HIV. The assay, immunoSEQ v3.0, was run at survey level. Only in-frame clones appear in the TCRdb table, and some are missing; sequencing was by immunoSEQ multiplex PCR. The data hold 14,000 or so clones, with 65% to 85% observed a single time. The sequencing used unsorted PBMCs, collected 1.8 years before starting antiretroviral therapy. The receptors derive from a woman aged 35 to 49 with HIV.

There are a few counts of this clone. The gene calls are TRBV6-5 and TRBJ2-2; D is unresolved. This CDR3 spans 11 amino acids. CDR1 and CDR2 from the germline V gene are MNHEY and SVGAGI. Trimming cost V 5 bases and J 6 bases, with 4 bases left between them. The CDR3 DNA reads TGTGCCAGCAGTCCCTCCGGGGAGCTGTTTTTT. Protein: CASSPSGELFF.

The rearrangement links TRBV6-1 to TRBJ1-5; TRBD1 is a possible D gene (6 bases). This CDR3 comprises 15 residues. Germline values: CDR1 MNHNS, CDR2 SASEGT. Trimming shortened V by 1 base and J by 7 bases, and 14 bases separated the two germline ends. CDR3 coding DNA: TGTGCCAGCAGTGAAGGTGAAAGGGGGGGACAGCCCCAGCATTTT. The encoded protein is CASSEGERGGQPQHF.

The chain carries TRBV5-1 and TRBJ2-3; the match to TRBD1 covers 8 bases. The germline V gene encodes CDR1 SGHRS and CDR2 YFSETQ. This CDR3 has 17 residues. Unmatched junction bases numbered 13, after V lost 7 bases and J lost 0 bases. CDR3 bases: TGCGCCAGCCGAGCCCGGACAGGGCCCCTAAGCACAGATACGCAGTATTTT. This codes for CASRARTGPLSTDTQYF.

V gene TRBV7-9 combines with J gene TRBJ2-3; 7 nucleotides agree with TRBD1. V lost 2 bases to trimming and J lost 2 bases; unmatched junction nucleotides: 4. This CDR3 comprises 15 residues. Germline values: CDR1 SEHNR, CDR2 FQNEAQ (reference sequence). The CDR3 DNA follows: TGTGCCAGCAGCTTAAGGACAGGACCCACAGATACGCAGTATTTT. Translating gives CASSLRTGPTDTQYF.

The chain employs TRBV5-1 and TRBJ2-1; 13 nucleotides line up with TRBD2. Per the germline V gene, CDR1 is SGHRS and CDR2 is YFSETQ. The junction had 10 bases not matched to a gene; V was cut back by 0 bases and J by 10 bases. The CDR3 totals 17 residues. The CDR3 DNA is TGCGCCAGCAGCTTGGGGCGGACTAGCGGGGGCAGCGAGGAGCAGTTCTTC. Translated, it gives CASSLGRTSGGSEEQFF.

By share of the sample, this clone is medium-sized. The chain has TRBV19 and TRBJ2-2; D remains unclear. The CDR3 runs 14 residues. The V gene lost 3 bases and the J gene lost 5 bases, with 10 bases spanning the gap. Per the germline V gene, CDR1 is LNHDA and CDR2 is SQIVND (reference sequence). The chain's CDR3 is CASSIWAETGELFF. DNA of the CDR3: TGTGCCAGTAGTATTTGGGCGGAGACCGGGGAGCTGTTTTTT.

The chain couples TRBV7-2 to TRBJ2-3; tentatively, D is TRBD2 (5 bases). The V gene's germline CDR1 is SGHTA and CDR2 FQGNSA. The V end was cut by 5 bases, the J end by 5 bases, with 11 bases between. CDR3 length equals 13 residues. The CDR3 here is CASSVNEGDTQYF. In DNA form, the CDR3 reads TGTGCCAGCAGCGTTAACGAGGGAGATACGCAGTATTTT.

This chain links TRBV15 with TRBJ1-1, with 8 bases identical to TRBD1. J gave up 5 bases and V 0 bases, and 5 bases lay outside the gene matches. In germline, CDR1 is LNHNV, CDR2 YYDKDF (reference sequence). The CDR3 has 15 residues. The CDR3 loop is CATSREKDRETEAFF. CDR3 nucleotide sequence: TGTGCCACCAGCAGAGAAAAGGACAGGGAAACTGAAGCTTTCTTT.

This clone was observed a few times. This sequence joins TRBV28 and TRBJ2-7; 10 bases match TRBD1. In germline, CDR1 is MDHEN, CDR2 SYDVKM. This CDR3 is built from 15 residues. J gave up 9 bases and V 7 bases, and 15 bases lay outside the gene matches. The DNA of the CDR3 is TGTGCCAGCACTACAACCGGGACAGGGGCAATTGGGCAGTACTTC. Encoded protein: CASTTTGTGAIGQYF.

The J gene is TRBJ2-7, the V gene TRBV10-3, with TRBD2 matching over 11 bases. J was trimmed by 3 bases and V by 2 bases; bases with no gene match: 0. This CDR3 is 14 amino acids long. CDR1 and CDR2 from the germline V gene are ENHRY and SYGVKD. The CDR3 here is CAISETSGSYEQYF. CDR3 DNA: TGTGCCATCAGTGAGACTAGCGGGAGCTACGAGCAGTACTTC.

The V call is TRBV10-3, the J call TRBJ2-2; D is possibly TRBD2 (5 bases). The CDR3 covers 14 residues. Germline V gene data show CDR1 as ENHRY and CDR2 as SYGVKD. V was trimmed by 6 bases and J by 2 bases, leaving 10 bases between them. The CDR3 DNA follows: TGTGCCATCAGCAGGACTGAAAACACCGGGGAGCTGTTTTTT. The encoded protein is CAISRTENTGELFF.

The chain has TRBV4-1 and TRBJ2-7; 8 bases line up with TRBD1. Germline V lookup: CDR1 MGHRA, CDR2 YSYEKL. The CDR3 is made up of 18 amino acids. V was pared by 1 base and J by 3 bases, with 14 bases of the junction left unmatched. This chain's CDR3 is CASSQAWRGTGQFYEQYF. As DNA, the CDR3 is TGCGCCAGCAGCCAAGCCTGGAGGGGGACAGGCCAATTCTACGAGCAGTACTTC.

The gene calls are TRBV11-2 and TRBJ2-1; D is unclear. Germline-derived CDR1 and CDR2 are SGHAT and FQNNGV. V lost 0 bases and J lost 9, with 6 bases in between. This CDR3 has 12 residues. CDR3 residues: CASSLDPPEQFF. The CDR3 bases are TGTGCCAGCAGCTTAGACCCTCCTGAGCAGTTCTTC.

The chain carries TRBV2 and TRBJ2-7; tentative D call: TRBD2 (5 bases). Germline V CDR1 and CDR2: SNHLY, FYNNEI. This CDR3 spans 14 amino acids. V was trimmed by 0 bases and J by 6 bases, leaving 12 bases between them. CDR3 sequence reads: CASSEALRGSEQYF. The CDR3 DNA is TGTGCCAGCAGTGAAGCGCTTCGGGGAAGCGAGCAGTACTTC.

The rearrangement uses TRBV4-1 and TRBJ2-7; TRBD1 matches at 8 bases. Germline assignment: CDR1 MGHRA and CDR2 YSYEKL. J was trimmed by 2 bases and V by 1 base; bases with no gene match: 1. This CDR3 comprises 14 residues. DNA for the CDR3: TGCGCCAGCAGCCAAGGACAGGGGACCTACGAGCAGTACTTC. Protein sequence: CASSQGQGTYEQYF.

The chain recombines TRBV27 with TRBJ1-4; no reliable D call. The CDR3 length is 13 residues. Trimming shortened V by 9 bases and J by 6 bases, and 14 bases separated the two germline ends. Germline values: CDR1 MNHEY, CDR2 SMNVEV (reference sequence). CDR3 sequence: CASRKADYEKLFF. The DNA of the CDR3 is TGTGCCAGTCGGAAGGCTGATTATGAAAAACTGTTTTTT.

CDR3 amino acids: CASSRSRDSYNEQFF. The CDR3 DNA reads as TGTGCCAGTAGTAGAAGTCGGGACTCTTACAATGAGCAGTTCTTC. The chain combines TRBV19 with TRBJ2-1; TRBD2 might be the D (6 bases). V lost 4 bases and J lost 4, with 14 bases in between. The CDR3 totals 15 residues. Per germline, CDR1 LNHDA and CDR2 SQIVND (reference sequence).

The chain combines TRBV5-1 with TRBJ2-3; D perhaps matches TRBD1 (6 bases). The germline V and J ends were trimmed by 3 bases and 2 bases, with 16 bases remaining between them. There are 16 residues in the CDR3. Germline V gene lookup returns CDR1 SGHRS and CDR2 YFSETQ. The chain's CDR3 is CASSSEGDAYTDTQYF. In DNA, the CDR3 is TGCGCCAGCAGCTCCGAGGGGGATGCGTACACAGATACGCAGTATTTT. The full variable domain, its missing parts supplied by reference TRBV5-1 and TRBJ2-3, is KAGVTQTPRYLIKTRGQQVTLSCSPISGHRSVSWYQQTPGQGLQFLFEYFSETQRNKGNFPGRFSGRQFSNSRSEMNVSTLELGDSALYLCASSSEGDAYTDTQYFGPGTRLTVL.

The genes are TRBV14 and TRBJ1-1; a weak D match, TRBD1 (6 bases). This CDR3 comprises 16 residues. V shed 4 bases and J shed 1 base, with 16 bases lying between them. CDR1 and CDR2 (germline): SGHDN, FVKESK. The CDR3 nucleotides are TGTGCCAGCAGCCCGCTCACAGGGAGGGGGAACACTGAAGCTTTCTTT. The encoded protein is CASSPLTGRGNTEAFF.

The rearrangement joins TRBV6-5 to TRBJ2-5; perhaps TRBD1 as D (6 bases). The CDR3 length is 15 residues. Germline CDR1 and CDR2: MNHEY and SVGAGI. V was cut by 5 bases and J by 7 bases, with 20 bases left in between. The CDR3 sequence: CASSQESRGGGTQYF. The CDR3 region has the DNA TGTGCCAGCAGTCAAGAAAGCAGGGGTGGGGGGACCCAGTACTTC.

The chain combines TRBV4-1 with TRBJ2-7, with D perhaps given as TRBD1 or TRBD2 (5 bases each). V lost 1 base, J lost 4 bases, and 17 bases lay in between. Germline lookup yields CDR1 MGHRA and CDR2 YSYEKL. The length of the CDR3 is 16 residues. Here the CDR3 DNA reads TGCGCCAGCAGCCAAGCCCCCGGGACGGGTGGGTACGAGCAGTACTTC. Translated: CASSQAPGTGGYEQYF.

The chain employs TRBV5-5 and TRBJ1-1; D is unresolved. CDR1 SGHKS and CDR2 YYEKEE come from the germline V gene (reference sequence). V lost 4 bases, J lost 5 bases, and 15 bases lay in between. This CDR3 region has 14 residues. CDR3 nucleotides: TGTGCCAGCAGCCCGTTTACGGGAGGGACTGAAGCTTTCTTT. This translates into CASSPFTGGTEAFF.

V usage is TRBV27 and J usage is TRBJ2-7; D is undetermined. The CDR3 loop spans 16 amino acids. V lost 3 bases and J 1 base, leaving 16 bases between the germline ends. The V gene's germline CDR1 is MNHEY and CDR2 SMNVEV (reference sequence). The CDR3, as DNA: TGTGCCAGCAGTTTTAGCAACTTCCCACTTTCCTACGAGCAGTACTTC. It yields the protein CASSFSNFPLSYEQYF.

In this sample, this clone turned up once. The chain carries TRBV28 and TRBJ2-7; 9 nucleotides match TRBD1. The CDR3 contains 16 residues. Germline trimming cut 3 bases from V and 4 bases from J; bases unmatched to any gene: 10. Germline V gene lookup returns CDR1 MDHEN and CDR2 SYDVKM. In DNA form, the CDR3 reads TGTGCCAGCAGTTTGTCTTTGGGACAGGGTACGTACGAGCAGTACTTC. Encoded protein: CASSLSLGQGTYEQYF.

A few counts support this clone. V is TRBV7-9 and J is TRBJ1-2, with unresolved D. CDR1 is SEHNR and CDR2 is FQNEAQ in the germline V gene (reference sequence). With 2 bases removed from V and 6 bases from J, the gap between germline ends came to 10 bases. There are 13 residues in the CDR3. The CDR3 DNA sequence: TGTGCCAGCAGCTTATCGGGGATGGATGGCTACACCTTC. Amino acids: CASSLSGMDGYTF.

The chain links TRBV6-5 to TRBJ2-4; D is uncertain. The CDR3 loop spans 15 amino acids. Germline-derived CDR1 and CDR2 are MNHEY and SVGAGI. V dropped 8 bases and J dropped 0 bases, with 14 bases sitting between them. This CDR3 reads CASRTEMLAKNIQYF. CDR3 nucleotide sequence: TGTGCCAGCCGCACGGAGATGTTAGCCAAAAACATTCAGTACTTC.

The chain has TRBV30 and TRBJ1-1; D remains ambiguous. This CDR3 contains 14 residues. Germline CDR1 and CDR2: GTSNPN and SVGIG (reference sequence). The V end lost 1 base, the J end lost 0 bases, and 9 bases lay between the germline ends. The CDR3 DNA reads TGTGCCTGGAGTGGGCCCGGGATGAACACTGAAGCTTTCTTT. Translation gives CAWSGPGMNTEAFF.

The chain has TRBV7-2 and TRBJ2-6, with D possibly being TRBD2 (6 bases). This CDR3 region has 15 residues. Germline V gene sequence: CDR1 SGHTA, CDR2 FQGNSA. Trimming pared 2 bases from V and 2 bases from J, leaving 7 bases between. The CDR3 nucleotides read TGTGCCAGCAGCTTATGGGAGGCTGGGGCCAACGTCCTGACTTTC. Protein product: CASSLWEAGANVLTF.

The chain uses TRBV10-3 and TRBJ2-7; D gene uncertain. The CDR3 runs to 14 residues. V lost 0 bases to trimming and J lost 3 bases, with 9 bases between them. Germline V lookup: CDR1 ENHRY, CDR2 SYGVKD. CDR3 loop: CAISESIQYYEQYF. For the CDR3, the DNA is TGTGCCATCAGTGAGTCGATTCAGTACTACGAGCAGTACTTC.